The present T cell receptor (beta chain) was sequenced within a study of prognosis after radiotherapy for stage I lung cancer. Study background: Newly diagnosed primary stage I lung tumors occurred in some 15 patients, and oligometastatic NSCLC after surgical resection of the primary tumor occurred in five or six.

This clonotype was counted between two and nine times. A read error is likely, as this CDR3 ends without the conserved phenylalanine or tryptophan. The CDR3 extends over 14 amino acids. Germline CDR1 LGHDT, CDR2 YNNKEL (reference sequence). Deletions cut 1 base from V and 5 bases from J, with 11 bases between. Starting from genomic DNA, TCR beta CDR3 was amplified through two-round multiplex PCR. Primers specific to each TRBV and TRBJ gene were used in first-round PCR. TCRdb re-called the multiplex PCR reads with MiXCR, one entry per CDR3 protein. The sample lists 25,000 to 30,000 distinct CDR3 sequences; about a third were seen once.

J is TRBJ2-5 and V is TRBV3-1, with TRBD2 as a possible D gene (6 bases). The source of this sequence is a donor aged 50 or older with non-small cell lung cancer. Sequenced material: PBMCs, taken before or after stereotactic body radiation therapy (not recorded which). CDR3 sequence reads: CASSQGLARETQYL. CDR3 nucleotide sequence: TGTGCCAGCAGCCAAGGGCTAGCGAGGGAGACCCAGTACCTC.